This T cell receptor beta chain was profiled in a study of PD-L1 blockade in urothelial cancer. Documented time point: pretreatment peripheral blood. Some clones are missing from TCRdb's copy, which holds only in-frame ones; the method was immunoSEQ multiplex PCR. This sample carries 50,000 or so clones, about 68% of them seen once, and the ten largest clones take roughly 4%. Germline-derived CDR1 and CDR2 are MNHEY and SMNVEV (reference sequence). CDR3 length equals 14 residues. V lost 2 bases and J 4 bases, leaving 11 bases between the germline ends. This clonotype was obtained from a man aged 65 to 79 with urothelial cancer. This material consisted of PBMCs, taken around atezolizumab (anti-PD-L1) treatment. The V gene is TRBV27, the J gene TRBJ1-2; no clear D. Here the CDR3 DNA reads TGTGCCAGCAGTTTAAGCAGCGGCGCCTATGGCTACACCTTC. Its translation is CASSLSSGAYGYTF.